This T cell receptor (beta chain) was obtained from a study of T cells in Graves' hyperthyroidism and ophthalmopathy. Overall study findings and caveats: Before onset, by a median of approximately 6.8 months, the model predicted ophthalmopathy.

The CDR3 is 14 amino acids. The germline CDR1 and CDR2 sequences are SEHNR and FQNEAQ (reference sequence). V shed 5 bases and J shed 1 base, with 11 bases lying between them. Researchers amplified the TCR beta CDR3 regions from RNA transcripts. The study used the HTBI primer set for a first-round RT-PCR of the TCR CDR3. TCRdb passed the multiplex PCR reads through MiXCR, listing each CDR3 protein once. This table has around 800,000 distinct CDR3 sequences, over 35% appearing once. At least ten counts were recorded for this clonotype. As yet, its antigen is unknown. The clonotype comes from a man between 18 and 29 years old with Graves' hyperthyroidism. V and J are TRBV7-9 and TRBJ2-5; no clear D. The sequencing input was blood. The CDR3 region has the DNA TGTGCCAGCAGCGCTGACTGGGCCCAAGAGACCCAGTACTTC. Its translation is CASSADWAQETQYF. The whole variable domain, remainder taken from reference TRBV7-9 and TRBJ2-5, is DTGVSQNPRHKITKRGQNVTFRCDPISEHNRLYWYRQTLGQGPEFLTYFQNEAQLEKSRLLSDRFSAERPKGSFSTLEIQRTEQGDSAMYLCASSADWAQETQYFGPGTRLLVL.